A selection of T cell receptor beta chains follows, all from one sample in a study of blood T cell repertoires in COVID-19. Method: immunoSEQ multiplex PCR; TCRdb's copy keeps in-frame clones and lacks some. Of over 200,000 clones in the sample, 84% are singletons; the top ten hold approximately 1.8%. The sample consisted of PBMCs or T cells enriched from blood (not recorded which). These receptors all come from a man between 60 and 75 years old who had recovered from COVID-19. The CDR3 runs from the conserved cysteine through the conserved F or W. A D gene is named only where the DNA matches it firmly. The listing skips clone size in some rows; elsewhere it reads once, few, many or a size class.

j_call d_call clone_size cdr3_length v_call cdr3_nt cdr3_aa
TRBJ1-3 TRBD1 - 14 TRBV5-6 TGTGCCAGCAGCGGGACAGACTCTGGAAACACCATATATTTT CASSGTDSGNTIYF
TRBJ2-5 TRBD1 - 14 TRBV6-6 TGTGCCAGCACCGGGGACAGACCGCAAGAGACCCAGTACTTC CASTGDRPQETQYF
TRBJ1-6 TRBD1 - 15 TRBV7-2 TGTGCCAGCAGCACGGGACAGACCTATAATTCACCCCTCCACTTT CASSTGQTYNSPLHF
TRBJ2-7 TRBD1 - 14 TRBV12-5 TGTGCTAGTGGACGAGGGACAGCCATCAACGAGCAGTACTTC CASGRGTAINEQYF
TRBJ1-2 TRBD1 - 14 TRBV10-3 TGTGCCATCAGTACCGGAGGGGGCGACTATGGCTACACCTTC CAISTGGGDYGYTF
TRBJ1-5 - - 19 TRBV24-1 TGTGCCACCAGTGGAGGCCCGTGGTCAGGGGAAGTTAGCAATCAGCCCCAGCATTTT CATSGGPWSGEVSNQPQHF
TRBJ2-3 - - 15 TRBV11-2 TGTGCCAGCAGCTTAGATTCCAGTATTACAGATACGCAGTATTTT CASSLDSSITDTQYF
TRBJ2-7 TRBD2 - 16 TRBV6-2/TRBV6-3 TGTGCCAGCAGTTACCAGGGGACTAGCGGGGGCTACGAGCAGTACTTC CASSYQGTSGGYEQYF
TRBJ1-1 - - 14 TRBV5-1 TGCGCCAGCAGCCCGGTCACTCAACTAACTGAAGCTTTCTTT CASSPVTQLTEAFF
TRBJ2-7 - - 20 TRBV24-1 TGTGCCACCAGTGATTTGGGGGCTTACCGGGATTCCGGGACTCCCTACGAGCAGTACTTC CATSDLGAYRDSGTPYEQYF
TRBJ2-3 TRBD2 - 16 TRBV7-9 TGTGCCAGCAGCGTAGGGGGACTAGTGGGAGCAGATACGCAGTATTTT CASSVGGLVGADTQYF
TRBJ1-2 TRBD1 - 15 TRBV7-2 TGTGCCAGCAGCCAGCCGGCAGGGGGCATTGGTGGCTACACCTTC CASSQPAGGIGGYTF
TRBJ2-7 - few 15 TRBV10-1 TGCGCCAGCAGTGATTGGGGCAGACAGGATTACGAGCAGTACTTC CASSDWGRQDYEQYF
TRBJ1-1 - - 15 TRBV6-5 TGTGCCAGCAGCCGAATGGGACCAGGGGCCACTGAAGCTTTCTTT CASSRMGPGATEAFF
TRBJ1-1 - - 14 TRBV5-1 TGCGCCAGCAGTTATGCCTCAGAGAACACTGAAGCTTTCTTT CASSYASENTEAFF
TRBJ1-3 - - 15 TRBV2 TGTGCCAGCAGTGACACCAGGGTACCTGGAAACACCATATATTTT CASSDTRVPGNTIYF
TRBJ2-2 TRBD1 - 16 TRBV7-3 TGTGCCAGCAGCTTATTAGGGGGCTCGAACACCGGGGAGCTGTTTTTT CASSLLGGSNTGELFF
TRBJ1-1 TRBD1 - 15 TRBV7-2 TGTGCCAGCAGCGCACAGGGGGCGGGTGGCACTGAAGCTTTCTTT CASSAQGAGGTEAFF
TRBJ2-5 TRBD1 - 15 TRBV2 TGTGCCAGCAGGGTTGACAGGGGCCTCCAAGAGACCCAGTACTTC CASRVDRGLQETQYF
TRBJ2-3 TRBD2 - 17 TRBV14 TGTGCCAGCAGCCAACTACAGACTAGCGGGAGGACAGATACGCAGTATTTT CASSQLQTSGRTDTQYF
TRBJ2-7 - - 15 TRBV5-1 TGCGCCAGCAGCTCAGGGTTTAGGGAAAACTACGAGCAGTACTTC CASSSGFRENYEQYF
TRBJ2-1 - - 17 TRBV5-1 TGCGCCAGCAGCTTGACGGCCAATCGGGACGGGGGAAATGAGCAGTTCTTC CASSLTANRDGGNEQFF
TRBJ1-4 - once 14 TRBV4-3 TGCGCCAGCAGCCGCGGAACAACTAATGAAAAACTGTTTTTT CASSRGTTNEKLFF
TRBJ1-3 TRBD1 - 15 TRBV4-3 TGCGCCAGCAGCCAAGAAAGGGGGCCGGGAAACACCATATATTTT CASSQERGPGNTIYF
TRBJ1-2 TRBD1 - 15 TRBV6-2/TRBV6-3 TGTGCCAGCAGTTACCCGGACAGGGGGGACTATGGCTACACCTTC CASSYPDRGDYGYTF
TRBJ2-1 - - 15 TRBV5-6 TGTGCCAGCAGCCTACCTAGCGTCTCCTACAATGAGCAGTTCTTC CASSLPSVSYNEQFF
TRBJ1-1 TRBD1 - 14 TRBV6-5 TGTGCCAGCCGCAGGACAGGGACGAACACTGAAGCTTTCTTT CASRRTGTNTEAFF
TRBJ1-2 TRBD1 - 15 TRBV7-8 TGTGCCAGCAGCTTCAACACAGGGGAAAACTATGGCTACACCTTC CASSFNTGENYGYTF
TRBJ2-1 TRBD2 once 17 TRBV19 TGTGCCAGTAGTATCCACCACCTAGCGGGGGGGCACAATGAGCAGTTCTTC CASSIHHLAGGHNEQFF
TRBJ1-1 - - 11 TRBV12-3/TRBV12-4 TGTGCCAGCAGTTCCGGGACTGAAGCTTTCTTT CASSSGTEAFF
TRBJ1-1 TRBD1 once 16 TRBV4-2 TGTGCCAGCAGCCCTACTAGACAGGGATTGGACACTGAAGCTTTCTTT CASSPTRQGLDTEAFF
TRBJ1-5 - - 14 TRBV3-1/TRBV3-2 TGTGCCAGCAGCCAATTCGGGGGGGATCAGCCCCAGCATTTT CASSQFGGDQPQHF
TRBJ1-2 - - 14 TRBV6-2/TRBV6-3 TGTGCCAGCAGTTATGATCAGGGGCCCTATGGCTACACCTTC CASSYDQGPYGYTF
TRBJ2-5 TRBD1 - 16 TRBV7-9 TGTGCCAGCAGCCCAGGGACAGGCGATATTGAAGAGACCCAGTACTTC CASSPGTGDIEETQYF
TRBJ2-1 TRBD1 once 14 TRBV24-1 TGTGCCACCAGTGATTCGGACAGGGAACATGAGCAGTTCTTC CATSDSDREHEQFF
TRBJ2-7 TRBD1 - 16 TRBV7-9 TGTGCCAGCAGCTTTCAACCGGGACAGGGGAACTACGAGCAGTACTTC CASSFQPGQGNYEQYF
TRBJ1-3 - - 15 TRBV19 TGTGCCAGTAGTCCCGGTGTTTGGGAGGGAAACACCATATATTTT CASSPGVWEGNTIYF
TRBJ1-1 - - 10 TRBV2 TGTGCCAGCGGGGCGAATGAAGCTTTCTTT CASGANEAFF
TRBJ1-4 TRBD1 - 15 TRBV6-5 TGTGCCAGCAGGGACAGGGGAGGCACTAATGAAAAACTGTTTTTT CASRDRGGTNEKLFF
TRBJ2-7 TRBD1 - 16 TRBV19 TGTGCCAGTAGGGAGGCCCCGGGACAGGGGGCCCACGAGCAGTACTTC CASREAPGQGAHEQYF
TRBJ1-2 TRBD1 - 14 TRBV15 TGTGCCACCAGCCGACCGGGACAGGCTCAGGGCTACACCTTC CATSRPGQAQGYTF
TRBJ2-5 TRBD2 - 16 TRBV10-1 TGCGCCAGCAGCGCTAGCGGGGGAGCAACGAAAGAGACCCAGTACTTC CASSASGGATKETQYF
TRBJ2-3 TRBD2 few 19 TRBV7-2 TGTGCCAGCAGCTTAGGTCAACACCAGCGGGGGTTTAGCACAGATACGCAGTATTTT CASSLGQHQRGFSTDTQYF
TRBJ1-2 - few 13 TRBV11-2 TGTGCCAGCAGCCTAACTGGGAGTCGGAGCTACACCTTC CASSLTGSRSYTF
TRBJ2-7 TRBD1 - 16 TRBV6-6 TGTGCCAGCAGTTACTCGTTTTTGGGACAGGGTTCCGAGCAGTACTTC CASSYSFLGQGSEQYF
TRBJ1-5 - - 15 TRBV30 TGTGCCTGGAGTGCACAAACAGGAGGCAATCAGCCCCAGCATTTT CAWSAQTGGNQPQHF
TRBJ2-7 - - 13 TRBV19 TGTGCCAGTAGTCAACGCAGGGTCCACGAGCAGTACTTC CASSQRRVHEQYF
TRBJ1-1 - - 12 TRBV7-9 TGTGCCAGCAGGTCACAGGGAACTGAAGCTTTCTTT CASRSQGTEAFF
TRBJ1-2 TRBD1 - 12 TRBV5-1 TGCGCCAGCAGCTTGGACAGGGGCGGCTACACCTTC CASSLDRGGYTF
TRBJ2-6 - once 17 TRBV7-9 TGTGCCAGCAGCTTAGTTCTCAGTACCTCTGGGGCCAACGTCCTGACTTTC CASSLVLSTSGANVLTF
TRBJ1-6 - - 15 TRBV11-3 TGTGCCAGCAGCGAAACGGGACATGATCGCTCACCCCTCCACTTT CASSETGHDRSPLHF
TRBJ1-3 - few 13 TRBV19 TGTGCCAGTTCTATGCACTCTGGAAACACCATATATTTT CASSMHSGNTIYF
TRBJ2-7 - - 13 TRBV18 TGTGCCAGCTCACCCCCAACCGGGGTGGAGCAGTACTTC CASSPPTGVEQYF
TRBJ1-1 - - 14 TRBV5-1 TGCGCCAGCAGCTGGGACACCAAGCACACTGAAGCTTTCTTT CASSWDTKHTEAFF
TRBJ2-1 TRBD1 - 14 TRBV6-5 TGTGCCAGCAGTAGCCCGGGACAGGGTGATGAGCAGTTCTTC CASSSPGQGDEQFF
TRBJ2-5 - once 15 TRBV30 TGTGCCTGGAGCCAACAGGGCTTAAGAGAAGAGACCCAGTACTTC CAWSQQGLREETQYF
TRBJ1-2 - - 12 TRBV19 TGTGCCAGTGGGAGGGGGTTTGAGGGCTACACCTTC CASGRGFEGYTF